Here is one TCR beta chain with its context. Its specificity is not known. Produced via immunoSEQ multiplex PCR; TCRdb's table is partial and in-frame only. Altogether approximately 1.5 million clones are present, roughly 98% being singletons, with the ten largest covering about 0.45%. The investigators split CD4+ cells into a CD45RA+ naive subset and a CD45RA-negative memory subset. This entry belongs to a study of shared clonotypes between healthy human individuals. Findings and caveats of the study: Sorted-subset sequencing was shown by rarefaction to be incomplete despite large depth. Researchers sampled only blood; tissue repertoires likely differ. Represented genetic and exposure-history diversity was restricted by having few donors.

With 4 bases clipped from V and 3 bases from J, the junction kept 7 bases outside the gene matches. This CDR3 contains 16 residues. CDR1 SGHDN and CDR2 FVKESK come from the germline V gene. The chain carries TRBV14 and TRBJ2-3, with 10 bases fitting TRBD2. Sequenced: naive CD4+ T cells sorted from blood. Described subset: CD45RA+ positively selected. The origin of this receptor is a man under 40 in good health. The CDR3 sequence is CASSRIAGGLTDTQYF. The CDR3 DNA is TGTGCCAGCAGCCGAATAGCGGGAGGTTTGACAGATACGCAGTATTTT.